The 7 T cell receptor beta chains reported below all come from one sample, sequenced in a study of cytomegalovirus exposure and HLA in healthy donors. The PCR employed 60 Vbeta primers together with 13 Jbeta primers. Sequenced by immunoSEQ multiplex PCR; TCRdb stores in-frame clones only, minus some. The sample holds about 120,000 clones, about 79% seen once. Sequencing input: PBMCs. Receptor source: a woman aged 45-59 years in good health and CMV-seronegative.

V usage is TRBV28 and J usage is TRBJ2-7, with a weak D call TRBD1 (5 bases). The CDR3 runs 12 residues. Germline CDR1 is MDHEN and CDR2 is SYDVKM. V was pared by 10 bases and J by 3 bases, with 13 bases between. The CDR3 coding sequence is TGTGCCACCCACTCAGACAGCTACGAGCAGTACTTC. Translating it yields CATHSDSYEQYF.

This clone was seen a few times. The chain is built from TRBV20-1 and TRBJ2-1, with D hard to call. Germline assignment: CDR1 DFQATT and CDR2 SNEGSKA (reference sequence). Trimming took 4 bases from V and 7 from J, leaving 5 bases between them. The CDR3 runs 10 residues. The CDR3, as DNA: TGCAGTGCTACAAAAAATGAGCAGTTCTTC. This gives the protein CSATKNEQFF.

The chain joins TRBV23-1 to TRBJ2-6, with D possibly being TRBD1 (6 bases). TRBV23-1 is marked as an open reading frame, function uncertain. The CDR3 extends over 14 amino acids. V lost 9 bases and J lost 1, with 10 bases in between. The CDR3 is CASPTGSGANVLTF. The CDR3 region has the DNA TGCGCCAGTCCAACAGGGTCTGGGGCCAACGTCCTGACTTTC.

This clone was found a few times. This chain links TRBV7-8 with TRBJ2-1, with 11 bases fitting TRBD2. CDR3 length equals 17 residues. Trimming cost V 3 bases and J 3 bases; bases outside gene matches: 7. Germline CDR1 and CDR2: SGHVS and FQNEAQ. Here the CDR3 reads CASSFPTSGALYNEQFF. DNA for the CDR3: TGTGCCAGCAGCTTCCCGACTAGCGGGGCCCTCTACAATGAGCAGTTCTTC.

The gene calls are TRBV4-2 and TRBJ2-2; a weak D match, TRBD2 (6 bases). This CDR3 spans 16 amino acids. V shed 1 base and J shed 5 bases, with 14 bases lying between them. CDR1 is LGHNA, CDR2 YNFKEQ, per germline. The DNA of the CDR3 is TGTGCCAGCAGCCAAGGTTACGGACTACAGACCGGGGAGCTGTTTTTT. Translation gives CASSQGYGLQTGELFF.

The chain couples TRBV11-2 to TRBJ2-7, with TRBD1 identical over 8 bases. The CDR3 sequence is 14 residues long. Germline-derived CDR1 and CDR2 are SGHAT and FQNNGV. After removal of 7 bases from V and 6 bases from J, the junction contained 11 bases not matched to a gene. CDR3 DNA: TGTGCCAGCAACGTAATAGGGCAGGGGGCCGAGCAGTACTTC. This sequence encodes CASNVIGQGAEQYF.

J is TRBJ1-1 and V is TRBV6-5; D is undetermined. Germline CDR1 is MNHEY and CDR2 is SVGAGI. The CDR3 contains 14 residues. V lost 6 bases and J lost 1, with 12 bases in between. The DNA of the CDR3 is TGTGCCAGCAGCCTGGGGAGCCCGAACACTGAAGCTTTCTTT. Translating gives CASSLGSPNTEAFF.